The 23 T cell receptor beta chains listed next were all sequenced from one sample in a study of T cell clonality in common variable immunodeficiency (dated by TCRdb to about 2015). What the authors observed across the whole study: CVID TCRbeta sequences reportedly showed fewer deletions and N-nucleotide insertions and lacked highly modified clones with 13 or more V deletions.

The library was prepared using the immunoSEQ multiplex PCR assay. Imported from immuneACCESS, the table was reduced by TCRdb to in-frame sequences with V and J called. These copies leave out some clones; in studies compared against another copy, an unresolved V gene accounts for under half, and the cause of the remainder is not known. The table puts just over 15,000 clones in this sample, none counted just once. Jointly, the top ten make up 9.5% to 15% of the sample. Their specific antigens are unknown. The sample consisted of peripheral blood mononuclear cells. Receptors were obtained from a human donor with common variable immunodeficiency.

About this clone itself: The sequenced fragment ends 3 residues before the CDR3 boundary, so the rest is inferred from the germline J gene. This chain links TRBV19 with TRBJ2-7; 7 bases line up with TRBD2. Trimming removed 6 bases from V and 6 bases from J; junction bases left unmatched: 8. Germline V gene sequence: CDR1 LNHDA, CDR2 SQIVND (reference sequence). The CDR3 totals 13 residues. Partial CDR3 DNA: TGTGCCAGTAGCTCCAGACTAGCCGCCGAG. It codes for CASSSRLAAE. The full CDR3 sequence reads CASSSRLAAEQYF.

The CDR3 sequence: CASSPGGQGNTEAFF. CDR3 DNA, as far as it was read: TGTGCCAGCTCACCAGGGGGACAGGGGAACACTGAA. This chain links TRBV18 with TRBJ1-1; the match to TRBD1 covers 9 bases. The read halts 3 residues ahead of the CDR3 end, with the missing end drawn from the germline J gene. Germline V CDR1 and CDR2: KGHSH, LQKENI. With 2 bases clipped from V and 1 base from J, the junction kept 2 bases outside the gene matches. The CDR3 has 15 amino acids.

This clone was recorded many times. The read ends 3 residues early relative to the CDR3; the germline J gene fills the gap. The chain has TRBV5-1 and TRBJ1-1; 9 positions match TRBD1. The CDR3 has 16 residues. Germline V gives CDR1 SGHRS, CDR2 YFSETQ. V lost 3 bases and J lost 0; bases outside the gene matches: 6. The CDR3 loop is CASSSRDRVVNTEAFF. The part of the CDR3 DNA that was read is TGCGCCAGCAGCTCCCGGGACAGGGTTGTGAACACTGAA. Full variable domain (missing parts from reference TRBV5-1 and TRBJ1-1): KAGVTQTPRYLIKTRGQQVTLSCSPISGHRSVSWYQQTPGQGLQFLFEYFSETQRNKGNFPGRFSGRQFSNSRSEMNVSTLELGDSALYLCASSSRDRVVNTEAFFGQGTRLTVV.

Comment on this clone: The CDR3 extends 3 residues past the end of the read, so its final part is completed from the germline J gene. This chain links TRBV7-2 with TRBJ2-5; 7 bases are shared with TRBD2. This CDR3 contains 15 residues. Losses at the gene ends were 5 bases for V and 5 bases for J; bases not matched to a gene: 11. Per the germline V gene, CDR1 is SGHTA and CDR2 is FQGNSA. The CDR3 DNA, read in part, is TGTGCCAGCAGCACCCGAGCGGGGCGGTTGGAGACC. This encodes CASSTRAGRLET. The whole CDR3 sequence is CASSTRAGRLETQYF.

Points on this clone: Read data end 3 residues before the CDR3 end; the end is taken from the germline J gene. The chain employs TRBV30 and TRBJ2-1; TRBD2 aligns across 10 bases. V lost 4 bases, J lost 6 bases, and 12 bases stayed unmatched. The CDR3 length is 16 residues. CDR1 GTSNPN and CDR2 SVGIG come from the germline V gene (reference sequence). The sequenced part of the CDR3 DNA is TGTGCCTGGATCAGCCCCGGGCTAGCGGGGGTCAATGAG. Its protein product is CAWISPGLAGVNE. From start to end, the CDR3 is CAWISPGLAGVNEQFF.

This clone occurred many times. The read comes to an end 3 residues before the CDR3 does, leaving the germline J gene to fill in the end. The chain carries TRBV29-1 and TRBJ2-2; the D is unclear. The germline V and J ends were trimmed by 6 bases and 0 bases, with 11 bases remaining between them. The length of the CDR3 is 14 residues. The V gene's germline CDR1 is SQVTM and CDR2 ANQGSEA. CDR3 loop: CSVSRVTNTGELFF. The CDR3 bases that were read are TGCAGCGTCAGTAGGGTAACGAACACCGGGGAG.

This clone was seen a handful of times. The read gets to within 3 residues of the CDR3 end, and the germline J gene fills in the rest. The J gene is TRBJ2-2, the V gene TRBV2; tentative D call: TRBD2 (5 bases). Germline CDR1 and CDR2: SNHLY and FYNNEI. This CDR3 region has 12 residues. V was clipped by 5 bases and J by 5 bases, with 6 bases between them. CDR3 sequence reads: CASSKRTGELFF. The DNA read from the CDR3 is TGTGCCAGCAGTAAGCGGACCGGGGAG.

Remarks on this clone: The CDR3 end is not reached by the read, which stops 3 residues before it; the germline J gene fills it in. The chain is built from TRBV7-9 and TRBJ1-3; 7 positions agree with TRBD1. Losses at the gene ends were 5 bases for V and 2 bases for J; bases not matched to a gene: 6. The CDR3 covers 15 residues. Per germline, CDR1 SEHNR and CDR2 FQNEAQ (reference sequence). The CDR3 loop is CASSRWTGTGNTIYF. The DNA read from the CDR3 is TGTGCCAGCAGCCGTTGGACAGGCACTGGAAACACC.

Incomplete CDR3 DNA: TGTGCCAGCAGCCAAGATCGGAAACTAGCGGGAGGAGAGACC. This gives the protein CASSQDRKLAGGET. The entire CDR3 sequence reads CASSQDRKLAGGETQYF. The chain has TRBV14 and TRBJ2-5; 12 bases map to TRBD2. Read data end 3 residues before the CDR3 end; the end is taken from the germline J gene. The CDR3 is 17 amino acids. Germline assignment: CDR1 SGHDN and CDR2 FVKESK. The ends lost 0 bases at V and 4 bases at J; junction bases unmatched: 6.

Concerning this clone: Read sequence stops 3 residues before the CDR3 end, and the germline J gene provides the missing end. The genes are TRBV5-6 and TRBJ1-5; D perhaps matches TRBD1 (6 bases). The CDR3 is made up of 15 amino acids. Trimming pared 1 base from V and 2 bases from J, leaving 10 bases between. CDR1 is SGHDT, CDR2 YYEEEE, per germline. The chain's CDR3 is CASSLWGLGNQPQHF. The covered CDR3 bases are TGTGCCAGCAGCTTGTGGGGGCTAGGCAATCAGCCC. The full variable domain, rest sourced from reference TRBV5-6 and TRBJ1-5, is DAGVTQSPTHLIKTRGQQVTLRCSPKSGHDTVSWYQQALGQGPQFIFQYYEEEERQRGNFPDRFSGHQFPNYSSELNVNALLLGDSALYLCASSLWGLGNQPQHFGDGTRLSIL.

Partial CDR3 DNA: TGTGCCAGCAGTGTAAGGCTGAAAGAGACC. Translated: CASSVRLKET. The full CDR3 sequence reads CASSVRLKETQYF. V is TRBV6-1 and J is TRBJ2-5; D not certain. The read ends 3 residues before the CDR3 terminus; that terminus is restored from the germline J gene. Trimming removed 4 bases at V and 3 bases at J, with 9 bases between. The germline V gene has CDR1 MNHNS and CDR2 SASEGT. The CDR3 runs 13 residues.

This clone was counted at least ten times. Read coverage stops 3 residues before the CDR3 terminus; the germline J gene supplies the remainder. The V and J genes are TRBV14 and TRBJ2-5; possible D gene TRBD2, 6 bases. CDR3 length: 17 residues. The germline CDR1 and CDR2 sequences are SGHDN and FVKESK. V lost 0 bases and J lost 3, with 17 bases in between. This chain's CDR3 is CASSQERAGWGEETQYF. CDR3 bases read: TGTGCCAGCAGCCAAGAGAGGGCCGGTTGGGGGGAAGAGACC.

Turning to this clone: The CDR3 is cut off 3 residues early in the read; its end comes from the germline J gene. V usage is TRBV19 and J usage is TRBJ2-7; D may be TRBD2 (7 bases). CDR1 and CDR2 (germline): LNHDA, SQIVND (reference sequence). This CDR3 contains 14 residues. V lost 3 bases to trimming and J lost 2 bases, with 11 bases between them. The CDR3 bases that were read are TGTGCCAGTAGTATGGGAGGGGGACCCTACGAG. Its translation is CASSMGGGPYE. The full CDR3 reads CASSMGGGPYEQYF.

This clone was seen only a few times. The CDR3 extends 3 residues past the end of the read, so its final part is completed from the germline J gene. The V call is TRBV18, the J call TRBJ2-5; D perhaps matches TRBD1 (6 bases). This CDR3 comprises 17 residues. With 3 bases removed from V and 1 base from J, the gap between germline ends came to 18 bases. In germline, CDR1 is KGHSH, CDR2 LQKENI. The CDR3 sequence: CASSPRGAGEFQETQYF. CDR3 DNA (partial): TGTGCCAGCTCACCTCGAGGAGCAGGGGAGTTCCAAGAGACC.

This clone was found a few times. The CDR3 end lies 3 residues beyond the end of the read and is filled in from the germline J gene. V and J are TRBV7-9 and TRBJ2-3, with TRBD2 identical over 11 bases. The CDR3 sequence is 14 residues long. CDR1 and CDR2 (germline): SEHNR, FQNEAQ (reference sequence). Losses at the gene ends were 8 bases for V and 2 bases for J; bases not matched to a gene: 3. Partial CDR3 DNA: TGTGCCAGCCTACTAGCGGGAGCCACAGATACG. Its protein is CASLLAGATDT. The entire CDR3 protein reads CASLLAGATDTQYF.

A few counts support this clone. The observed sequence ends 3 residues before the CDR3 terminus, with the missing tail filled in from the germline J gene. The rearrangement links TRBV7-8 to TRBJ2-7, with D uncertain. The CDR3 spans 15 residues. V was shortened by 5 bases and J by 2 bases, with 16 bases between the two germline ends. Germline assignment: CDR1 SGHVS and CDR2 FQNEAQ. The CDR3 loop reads CASSLTVAVAYEQYF. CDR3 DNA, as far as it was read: TGTGCCAGCAGCCTCACCGTCGCCGTAGCCTACGAG.

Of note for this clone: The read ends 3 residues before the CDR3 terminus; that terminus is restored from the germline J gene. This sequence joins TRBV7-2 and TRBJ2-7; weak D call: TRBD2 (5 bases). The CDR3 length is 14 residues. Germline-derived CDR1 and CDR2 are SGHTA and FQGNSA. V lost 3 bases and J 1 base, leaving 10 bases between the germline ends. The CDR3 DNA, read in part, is TGTGCCAGCAGCTTTGAGAGGGCTTCCTACGAG. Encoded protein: CASSFERASYE. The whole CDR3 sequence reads CASSFERASYEQYF.

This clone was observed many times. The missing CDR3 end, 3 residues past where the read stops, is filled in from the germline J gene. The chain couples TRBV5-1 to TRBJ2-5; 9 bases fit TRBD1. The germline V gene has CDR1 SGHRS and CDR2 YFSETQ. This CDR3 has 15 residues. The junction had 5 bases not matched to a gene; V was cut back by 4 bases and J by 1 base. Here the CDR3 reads CASSRDRGSQETQYF. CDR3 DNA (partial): TGCGCCAGCAGCAGAGACAGGGGGAGCCAAGAGACC.

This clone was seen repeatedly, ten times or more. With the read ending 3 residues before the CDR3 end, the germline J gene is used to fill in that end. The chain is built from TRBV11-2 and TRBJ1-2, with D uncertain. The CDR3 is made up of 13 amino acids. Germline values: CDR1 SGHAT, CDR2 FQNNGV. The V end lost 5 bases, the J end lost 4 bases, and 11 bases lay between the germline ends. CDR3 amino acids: CASSPAGGYGYTF. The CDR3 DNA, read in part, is TGTGCCAGCAGCCCCGCGGGAGGCTATGGC.

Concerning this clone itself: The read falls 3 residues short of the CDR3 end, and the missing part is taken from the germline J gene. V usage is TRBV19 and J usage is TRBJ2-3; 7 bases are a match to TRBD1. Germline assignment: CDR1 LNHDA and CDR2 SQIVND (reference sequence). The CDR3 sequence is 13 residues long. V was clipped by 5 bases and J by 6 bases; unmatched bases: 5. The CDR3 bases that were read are TGTGCCAGTAGTTACACAGGGGCCGATACG. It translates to CASSYTGADT. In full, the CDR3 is CASSYTGADTQYF.

CDR3 bases read: TGCGCCAGCAGCTTGGAGCGAGTCTATAATTCACCC. It specifies CASSLERVYNSP. The entire CDR3 reads CASSLERVYNSPLHF. J is TRBJ1-6 and V is TRBV5-1; no clear D gene. The read ends 3 residues before the CDR3 terminus; that terminus is restored from the germline J gene. This CDR3 region has 15 residues. V was shortened by 0 bases and J by 3 bases, with 7 bases between the two germline ends. Per the germline V gene, CDR1 is SGHRS and CDR2 is YFSETQ. The full variable domain, in which reference TRBV5-1 and TRBJ1-6 provide the parts outside the CDR3, is KAGVTQTPRYLIKTRGQQVTLSCSPISGHRSVSWYQQTPGQGLQFLFEYFSETQRNKGNFPGRFSGRQFSNSRSEMNVSTLELGDSALYLCASSLERVYNSPLHFGNGTRLTVT.

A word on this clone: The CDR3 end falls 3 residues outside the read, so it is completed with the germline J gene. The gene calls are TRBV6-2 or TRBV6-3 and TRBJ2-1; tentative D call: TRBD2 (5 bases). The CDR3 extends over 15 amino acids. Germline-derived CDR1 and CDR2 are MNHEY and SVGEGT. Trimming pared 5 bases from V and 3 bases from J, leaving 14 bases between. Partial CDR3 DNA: TGTGCCAGCAGTCCCGCCGGGGTGGGCTACAATGAG. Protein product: CASSPAGVGYNE. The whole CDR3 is CASSPAGVGYNEQFF.

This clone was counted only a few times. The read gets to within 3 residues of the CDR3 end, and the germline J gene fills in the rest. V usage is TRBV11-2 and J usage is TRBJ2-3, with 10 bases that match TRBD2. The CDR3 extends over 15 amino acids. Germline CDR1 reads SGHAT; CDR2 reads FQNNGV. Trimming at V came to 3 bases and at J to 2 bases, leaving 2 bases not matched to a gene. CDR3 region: CASSFSGGPTDTQYF. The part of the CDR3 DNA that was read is TGTGCCAGCAGCTTTAGCGGGGGGCCCACAGATACG.